Presented here are 3 T cell receptor beta chains from one specimen sequenced in a study of patients and donors after allogeneic stem cell transplantation (dated by TCRdb to the early 2020s). Libraries were built with RT-PCR. Data came from a NextSeq 550. The public reads were reanalyzed by TCRdb: fastp trimming at Q25, MiXCR alignment, in-frame beta chains only. Rows matching on CDR3 protein sequence are summarized as one entry with the most common DNA and genes. This sample lists roughly 960,000 distinct CDR3 sequences; approximately 18% were detected once. Of the sample, about 6% is held by the ten largest clones. The sample taken for sequencing was blood, either unsorted or a sorted T cell fraction (not recorded which). Every receptor here comes from a human donor who was either an allogeneic HSCT recipient or a stem cell or donor lymphocyte infusion donor (not recorded which). It is not recorded whose cells these are; they may come from a transplant donor.

There are a few counts of this clonotype. The rearrangement joins TRBV6-2 or TRBV6-3 to TRBJ1-5, with TRBD1 matching 8 bases. Germline V lookup: CDR1 MNHEY, CDR2 SVGEGT. The CDR3 length is 16 residues. With V trimmed by 6 bases and J by 4 bases, 11 bases remained unmatched. The CDR3 DNA reads TGTGCCAGCAGATCACTTGCGGACAGGGAGAATCAGCCCCAGCATTTT. Translating gives CASRSLADRENQPQHF.

Notes on this clonotype: A read error is possible here, since a much larger clone lies one base away. CDR3 coding DNA: TGCAGCGTTGAAGGCGGGGCCCAGTCTATGGTCTTC. It translates to CSVEGGAQSMVF. The rearrangement joins TRBV29-1 to TRBJ2-1, with a weak D call TRBD2 (6 bases). Per the germline V gene, CDR1 is SQVTM and CDR2 is ANQGSEA. The CDR3 is 12 residues long.

This clonotype was seen a few times. The chain is built from TRBV20-1 and TRBJ1-1, with 9 bases identical to TRBD1. The V segment lost 7 bases and the J segment 2 bases; nucleotides outside the gene matches: 14. The germline V gene encodes CDR1 DFQATT and CDR2 SNEGSKA (reference sequence). This CDR3 spans 16 amino acids. The CDR3 coding sequence is TGCAGTGTTACAGGGGGCCCCAGGAGGACTAACACTGAAGCTTTCTTT. This translates into CSVTGGPRRTNTEAFF.